A single sample is the source of the 22 T cell receptor beta chains below, sequenced in a study of cytotoxic CD8 clonotypes in ibrutinib-treated CLL. The assay was immunoSEQ multiplex PCR, and TCRdb's table has in-frame clones only and misses some. Of tens of thousands of clones listed, around 79% are singletons. The input for sequencing was PBMCs, taken after 12 months of ibrutinib treatment. These receptors all stem from a human donor with chronic lymphocytic leukemia.

This sequence joins TRBV5-1 and TRBJ2-2, with 7 bases aligning to TRBD2. The V gene end was trimmed by 3 bases and the J gene end by 4 bases; junction bases not matched to a gene: 6. CDR1 and CDR2 from the germline V gene are SGHRS and YFSETQ. This CDR3 region has 15 residues. CDR3 DNA: TGCGCCAGCAGCTGGGAGGGCCGTATCACCGGGGAGCTGTTTTTT. Translating it yields CASSWEGRITGELFF.

This clone was detected only a few times. The genes are TRBV4-3 and TRBJ2-7; TRBD2 matches at 9 bases. Germline CDR1 LGHNA, CDR2 YSLEER. Germline trimming cut 0 bases from V and 2 bases from J; bases unmatched to any gene: 11. The CDR3 has 18 amino acids. DNA of the CDR3: TGCGCCAGCAGCCAAGAAGCCGGCCCAGCGGGAGGCCCCTACGAGCAGTACTTC. It translates to CASSQEAGPAGGPYEQYF.

The CDR3 protein is CAISVRGGLNTEAFF. The CDR3 DNA is TGTGCCATCAGTGTTAGGGGGGGCCTGAACACTGAAGCTTTCTTT. The rearrangement joins TRBV10-3 to TRBJ1-1; D perhaps matches TRBD1 (6 bases). Germline CDR1 ENHRY, CDR2 SYGVKD. V was shortened by 4 bases and J by 0 bases, with 12 bases between the two germline ends. The CDR3 is made up of 15 amino acids.

The V call is TRBV4-1, the J call TRBJ1-4, with 8 nucleotides matching TRBD1. Germline lookup yields CDR1 MGHRA and CDR2 YSYEKL. The V gene end was trimmed by 5 bases and the J gene end by 6 bases; junction bases not matched to a gene: 5. This CDR3 has 14 residues. The CDR3: CASSFDRGDEKLFF. The CDR3 region has the DNA TGCGCCAGCAGCTTCGACAGGGGTGATGAAAAACTGTTTTTT.

The V call is TRBV6-6, the J call TRBJ2-1; tentative D call: TRBD1 (6 bases). V was pared by 6 bases and J by 8 bases, with 20 bases between. Germline values: CDR1 MNHNY, CDR2 SVGAGI (reference sequence). There are 15 residues in the CDR3. DNA for the CDR3: TGTGCCAGCAGAAAAAACAGGGCCTCGAGAGATGAGCAGTTCTTC. Translating it yields CASRKNRASRDEQFF.

The V gene is TRBV28, the J gene TRBJ1-3; D is possibly TRBD1 (5 bases). This CDR3 spans 15 amino acids. Germline loops: CDR1 MDHEN, CDR2 SYDVKM. The V end was cut by 5 bases, the J end by 4 bases, with 15 bases between. In nucleotides, the CDR3 is TGTGCCAGCAGTCCGGGCGGGACGTGGGGAAACACCATATATTTT. This encodes CASSPGGTWGNTIYF.

CDR3 bases: TGTGCCAGCAGCACCACAGGGGCAGGGAGTCAGCCCCAGCATTTT. The encoded protein is CASSTTGAGSQPQHF. This chain connects TRBV7-9 to TRBJ1-5, with 7 bases that match TRBD1. This CDR3 has 15 amino acids. Trimming removed 5 bases from V and 6 bases from J; junction bases left unmatched: 10. Germline V CDR1 and CDR2: SEHNR, FQNEAQ (reference sequence).

This clone was recorded a few times. The rearrangement uses TRBV18 and TRBJ1-1, with no clear D. V lost 4 bases and J 3 bases, leaving 15 bases between the germline ends. The CDR3 has 15 residues. The germline V gene has CDR1 KGHSH and CDR2 LQKENI. The CDR3 coding sequence is TGTGCCAGCTCACTAGGTGCGGGTAGGGACACTGAAGCTTTCTTT. It is translated as CASSLGAGRDTEAFF.

The chain joins TRBV11-3 to TRBJ2-3, with TRBD2 as a possible D gene (6 bases). The CDR3 has 15 amino acids. Germline V gene sequence: CDR1 SGHNT, CDR2 YENEEA. Trimming took off 3 bases at V and 3 bases at J, with 13 bases between the two ends. The CDR3 sequence is CASSFGSGETDTQYF. CDR3 nucleotide sequence: TGTGCCAGCAGCTTTGGGTCGGGAGAGACAGATACGCAGTATTTT.

The V and J genes are TRBV4-2 and TRBJ2-3; 13 bases fit TRBD2. The germline V gene encodes CDR1 LGHNA and CDR2 YNFKEQ. The CDR3 runs to 19 residues. Germline trimming cut 4 bases from V and 0 bases from J; bases unmatched to any gene: 10. CDR3 in DNA: TGTGCCAGCAGCCGATCGACTAGCGGGGGGCTCCCTAGCACAGATACGCAGTATTTT. It encodes CASSRSTSGGLPSTDTQYF.

The chain joins TRBV6-1 to TRBJ1-3; D is uncertain. This CDR3 contains 15 residues. CDR1 and CDR2 from the germline V gene are MNHNS and SASEGT. Trimming cost V 2 bases and J 2 bases, with 10 bases left between them. The CDR3 DNA sequence: TGTGCCAGCAGTGAATTGGGGTTCGCTGGAAACACCATATATTTT. Translation gives CASSELGFAGNTIYF.

The chain joins TRBV5-1 to TRBJ2-4, with 13 positions matching TRBD2. This CDR3 region has 16 residues. CDR1 and CDR2 (germline): SGHRS, YFSETQ. The V and J ends lost 3 bases and 8 bases, in that order; junction bases with no gene match: 8. The CDR3 reads CASSSPLAGGRDIQYF. DNA for the CDR3: TGCGCCAGCAGCTCCCCACTAGCGGGAGGGAGGGACATTCAGTACTTC.

This clone came up once. The J gene is TRBJ2-1, the V gene TRBV11-2, with D unresolved. The CDR3 runs 14 residues. Trimming took 1 base from V and 2 from J, leaving 6 bases between them. CDR1 is SGHAT, CDR2 FQNNGV, per germline. DNA for the CDR3: TGTGCCAGCAGCTTAGTGGGCACCTACAATGAGCAGTTCTTC. It specifies CASSLVGTYNEQFF. Based on the CDR3 plus reference TRBV11-2 and TRBJ2-1, the full variable domain is EAGVAQSPRYKIIEKRQSVAFWCNPISGHATLYWYQQILGQGPKLLIQFQNNGVVDDSQLPKDRFSAERLKGVDSTLKIQPAKLEDSAVYLCASSLVGTYNEQFFGPGTRLTVL.

This clone was seen once. V is TRBV11-1 and J is TRBJ2-3; the match to TRBD1 covers 10 bases. V gave up 5 bases and J gave up 3 bases; unmatched junction bases: 5. This CDR3 contains 15 residues. Germline V gives CDR1 SGHAT, CDR2 FQDESV (reference sequence). CDR3 coding DNA: TGTGCCAGCAGCCCCCTGGACAGGGGGACAGATACGCAGTATTTT. This gives the protein CASSPLDRGTDTQYF.

This chain joins TRBV5-4 and TRBJ1-1, with 8 bases lining up with TRBD1. Germline V CDR1 and CDR2: SGHNT, YYREEE (reference sequence). J was trimmed by 6 bases and V by 2 bases; bases with no gene match: 12. The CDR3 is 16 residues long. Written as DNA, the CDR3 is TGTGCCAGCAGCTTTCCTGACAGGGGAGGGATGGCTGAAGCTTTCTTT. Its protein product is CASSFPDRGGMAEAFF. Using reference TRBV5-4 and TRBJ1-1 for the parts outside the CDR3, the full variable domain is ETGVTQSPTHLIKTRGQQVTLRCSSQSGHNTVSWYQQALGQGPQFIFQYYREEENGRGNFPPRFSGLQFPNYSSELNVNALELDDSALYLCASSFPDRGGMAEAFFGQGTRLTVV.

This chain uses TRBV28 with TRBJ1-2, with D possibly matching TRBD1 (5 bases). This CDR3 region has 13 residues. V dropped 9 bases and J dropped 2 bases, with 13 bases sitting between them. The germline V gene encodes CDR1 MDHEN and CDR2 SYDVKM. CDR3 coding DNA: TGTGCCAGTACAGGAATTCTGAACTATGGCTACACCTTC. Amino acids: CASTGILNYGYTF.

This chain uses TRBV2 with TRBJ2-1; D unclear. CDR1 is SNHLY, CDR2 FYNNEI, per germline. Trimming cost V 11 bases and J 5 bases, with 19 bases left between them. There are 14 residues in the CDR3. CDR3 nucleotides: TGTGCCGGAACCACAATCACAGCAGACAATGAGCAGTTCTTC. Its protein product is CAGTTITADNEQFF.

A few counts support this clone. The chain has TRBV6-5 and TRBJ1-6; D may be TRBD1 (5 bases). The CDR3 sequence is 12 residues long. V lost 6 bases to trimming and J lost 10 bases, with 10 bases between them. Looked up from germline, CDR1 is MNHEY and CDR2 is SVGAGI. The chain's CDR3 is CASRLGDSPLHF. Written as DNA, the CDR3 is TGTGCCAGCAGACTAGGGGACTCACCCCTCCACTTT.

The chain has TRBV7-9 and TRBJ1-6; 10 bases map to TRBD1. The V gene end was trimmed by 5 bases and the J gene end by 11 bases; junction bases not matched to a gene: 12. The CDR3 has 16 amino acids. Germline CDR1 is SEHNR and CDR2 is FQNEAQ (reference sequence). The CDR3 DNA reads TGTGCCAGCAGCGCCCGCCCGGGACAGGGGATGCCACCCCTCCACTTT. The encoded protein is CASSARPGQGMPPLHF.

This clone was counted between two and nine times. The chain links TRBV5-4 to TRBJ1-1; 7 nucleotides line up with TRBD1. V shed 6 bases and J 8 bases; nucleotides not matched to a gene: 13. CDR1 and CDR2 (germline): SGHNT, YYREEE (reference sequence). The CDR3 covers 14 residues. In DNA, the CDR3 is TGTGCCAGCACCTCGGGGGAGGGGGCGGGAGAAGCTTTCTTT. It codes for CASTSGEGAGEAFF.

V and J are TRBV20-1 and TRBJ1-3; no reliable D call. This CDR3 spans 11 amino acids. CDR1 is DFQATT, CDR2 SNEGSKA, per germline (reference sequence). Trimming took 2 bases from V and 8 from J, leaving 7 bases between them. The CDR3 DNA reads TGCAGTGCTAGAACCGGGGACACCATATATTTT. Amino acid sequence: CSARTGDTIYF.

The chain uses TRBV28 and TRBJ2-5; D remains ambiguous. The germline V and J ends were trimmed by 1 base and 1 base, with 7 bases remaining between them. Germline CDR1 is MDHEN and CDR2 is SYDVKM. This CDR3 is 14 amino acids long. This CDR3 is CASSLYGLQETQYF. CDR3 nucleotide sequence: TGTGCCAGCAGTTTATATGGTCTCCAAGAGACCCAGTACTTC.